This T cell receptor (beta chain) was sequenced in a study of beta chain features in type 1 diabetes. Study-wide background: Across all samples, about 110,000,000 sorted cells were examined. Findings and limits, study-wide: There were fewer insertions and more deletions at the VDJ junctions of type 1 diabetes patients. PCR may have favored shorter templates equally in patients and controls. When Type 1 diabetes patients were examined, their TCRB CDR3s proved moderately but significantly shorter in all four CD4+ subsets.

This CDR3 contains 16 residues. V lost 5 bases, J lost 0 bases, and 3 bases stayed unmatched. Germline V lookup: CDR1 LNHDA, CDR2 SQIVND (reference sequence). As for this clone: Its antigen is still unknown.

Since all of the isolated RNA was reverse transcribed, expressed TCRB transcripts were what got sequenced. Here immunoSEQ multiplex PCR was the method, and the copy in TCRdb shows in-frame clones only, minus some. The sample has 300,000 or so clones; roughly 14% are singletons. Specimen: naive CD4+ T cells from blood. This receptor was obtained from a woman aged 18-35 years with type 1 diabetes. The rearrangement uses TRBV19 and TRBJ2-2; 10 bases line up with TRBD2. The CDR3 sequence is CASSPLAGANTGELFF. As DNA, the CDR3 is TGTGCCAGTAGTCCCCTAGCGGGAGCGAACACCGGGGAGCTGTTTTTT.